Presented here are 22 T cell receptor beta chains from one specimen sequenced in a study of T cells in Graves' hyperthyroidism and ophthalmopathy. RNA transcripts were the template for amplifying TCR beta CDR3 regions. Primed by the HTBI set, a first-round RT-PCR was run on the TCR CDR3. In TCRdb, the multiplex PCR reads were re-called with MiXCR into one record per CDR3 protein. Here the sample spans 600,000 to 700,000 distinct CDR3 sequences, about 45% being singletons. Sequencing was done on a sample of peripheral blood or thyroid tissue (not recorded which). These receptor sequences come from an adult man with Graves' disease, either hyperthyroidism or ophthalmopathy (not recorded which).

Only a few counts were recorded for this clonotype. The chain links TRBV12-3 or TRBV12-4 to TRBJ1-5; 7 positions agree with TRBD1. The ends lost 5 bases at V and 9 bases at J; junction bases unmatched: 7. The CDR3 totals 13 residues. The CDR3 is CASSGDSRRPQHF. In nucleotides, the CDR3 is TGTGCCAGCAGTGGGGACAGCCGCAGGCCCCAGCATTTT.

This clonotype appeared a single time. A junction boundary mismatches the germline segment, possibly from a read error. This chain links TRBV7-8 with TRBJ2-7, with D possibly being TRBD2 (5 bases). CDR3 length equals 15 residues. Germline V gene data show CDR1 as SGHVS and CDR2 as FQNEAQ. In nucleotides, the CDR3 is TGCGCCAGCAGCCAATACAGCGGAGCTTCCTACGAGCAGTACTTC. Translating it yields CASSQYSGASYEQYF.

This clonotype was picked up many times. V usage is TRBV15 and J usage is TRBJ1-5; D unresolved. The CDR3 covers 14 residues. Looked up from germline, CDR1 is LNHNV and CDR2 is YYDKDF (reference sequence). With 8 bases removed from V and 8 bases from J, the gap between germline ends came to 19 bases. The CDR3 sequence: CATHPGFSNKPQHF. CDR3 in DNA: TGTGCCACCCACCCAGGCTTTTCCAACAAGCCCCAGCATTTT.

The CDR3 sequence is CSVAEGDGNTIYF. The CDR3 DNA reads as TGCAGCGTTGCGGAGGGGGATGGAAACACCATATATTTT. The chain recombines TRBV29-1 with TRBJ1-3, with D tentatively TRBD1 (6 bases). The CDR3 runs to 13 residues. CDR1 and CDR2 (germline): SQVTM, ANQGSEA. Between the trimmed V and J ends, which lost 4 bases and 3 bases, there was a span of 10 bases.

The chain carries TRBV9 and TRBJ2-5, with TRBD2 matching 7 bases. The ends lost 7 bases at V and 9 bases at J; junction bases unmatched: 21. From germline, CDR1 is SGDLS and CDR2 YYNGEE. This CDR3 is built from 16 residues. Here the CDR3 reads CASGRWSGEGFEAQYF. The CDR3 nucleotides are TGTGCCAGCGGGCGATGGTCGGGGGAGGGGTTCGAGGCCCAGTACTTC.

This clonotype appeared many times. The V and J genes are TRBV5-1 and TRBJ1-5; tentatively, D is TRBD1 (5 bases). The CDR3 length is 15 residues. Germline V gives CDR1 SGHRS, CDR2 YFSETQ. V was cut by 0 bases and J by 6 bases, with 13 bases left in between. Written as DNA, the CDR3 is TGCGCCAGCAGCTTGGTTCCCCAGGGAGGTCAGCCCCAGCATTTT. It is translated as CASSLVPQGGQPQHF.

This clonotype was seen a handful of times. The gene calls are TRBV12-3 or TRBV12-4 and TRBJ1-4; D remains ambiguous. The CDR3 spans 15 residues. V gave up 4 bases and J gave up 0 bases, with 9 bases separating them. The CDR3: CASSSTDATNEKLFF. In nucleotides, the CDR3 is TGTGCCAGCAGTTCCACCGATGCAACTAATGAAAAACTGTTTTTT.

This clonotype was found many times. The chain joins TRBV7-8 to TRBJ1-6; 7 nucleotides agree with TRBD1. The V gene's germline CDR1 is SGHVS and CDR2 FQNEAQ. This CDR3 contains 15 residues. V gave up 1 base and J gave up 9 bases; unmatched junction bases: 6. CDR3 in amino acids: CASSLDVGGSSPLHF. CDR3 in DNA: TGTGCCAGCAGCTTAGATGTAGGGGGCAGTTCACCCCTCCACTTT. Looking up the rest from reference TRBV7-8 and TRBJ1-6 gives the full variable domain: GAGVSQSPRYKVAKRGQDVALRCDPISGHVSLFWYQQALGQGPEFLTYFQNEAQLDKSGLPSDRFFAERPEGSVSTLKIQRTQQEDSAVYLCASSLDVGGSSPLHFGNGTRLTVT.

This clonotype was seen many times. The chain combines TRBV6-5 with TRBJ2-7; TRBD1 matches 8 bases. J gave up 3 bases and V 8 bases, and 3 bases lay outside the gene matches. This CDR3 contains 12 residues. Germline CDR1 is MNHEY and CDR2 is SVGAGI. This CDR3 is CASGGQGYEQYF. The CDR3 DNA reads as TGTGCCAGCGGTGGACAGGGCTACGAGCAGTACTTC.

This clonotype was detected ten times or more. The chain is built from TRBV29-1 and TRBJ2-5; D uncertain. Trimming took off 0 bases at V and 7 bases at J, with 12 bases between the two ends. The germline V gene encodes CDR1 SQVTM and CDR2 ANQGSEA. The CDR3 length is 13 residues. The CDR3 DNA reads as TGCAGCGTTGAAGATCGAGCCCTAGGGACCCAGTACTTC. It encodes CSVEDRALGTQYF.

At least ten counts were recorded for this clonotype. V is TRBV9 and J is TRBJ1-2; D is ambiguous. CDR3 length: 13 amino acids. V lost 0 bases and J lost 7, with 10 bases in between. Germline V gene lookup returns CDR1 SGDLS and CDR2 YYNGEE. CDR3 residues: CASSVAAYSGYTF. CDR3 DNA: TGTGCCAGCAGCGTAGCTGCCTACTCTGGCTACACCTTC.

This clonotype has at least ten counts. This chain connects TRBV20-1 to TRBJ1-5; D remains unclear. Germline CDR1 DFQATT, CDR2 SNEGSKA (reference sequence). This CDR3 comprises 13 residues. V was trimmed by 3 bases and J by 2 bases, leaving 8 bases between them. The CDR3 bases are TGCAGTGCTAGCCGCGGGGGCAATCAGCCCCAGCATTTT. Translating gives CSASRGGNQPQHF.

This clonotype was seen a few times. The chain is built from TRBV7-9 and TRBJ2-7; TRBD2 aligns across 7 bases. The CDR3 runs 14 residues. Trimming cost V 6 bases and J 3 bases; bases outside gene matches: 8. Germline values: CDR1 SEHNR, CDR2 FQNEAQ (reference sequence). Written as DNA, the CDR3 is TGTGCCAGCAGTTTCAGTGGGAGGGTCTACGAGCAGTACTTC. This translates into CASSFSGRVYEQYF.

The chain carries TRBV6-4 and TRBJ1-3, with a possible D match to TRBD1 (5 bases). Germline assignment: CDR1 MRHNA and CDR2 SNTAGT. The CDR3 totals 15 residues. V was clipped by 2 bases and J by 7 bases, with 15 bases between them. This chain's CDR3 is CASSDEGRGMNTIYF. Here the CDR3 DNA reads TGTGCCAGCAGTGACGAGGGGCGAGGGATGAACACCATATATTTT.

This chain uses TRBV19 with TRBJ1-5; D unclear. The CDR3 is made up of 13 amino acids. CDR1 LNHDA and CDR2 SQIVND come from the germline V gene (reference sequence). Trimming left V 3 bases short and J 8 bases short, with 11 bases between. The DNA of the CDR3 is TGTGCCAGTAGTATGTGGGCCAAGGAGCCCCAGCATTTT. Its protein is CASSMWAKEPQHF.

The chain combines TRBV20-1 with TRBJ2-5; 7 bases agree with TRBD2. CDR1 is DFQATT, CDR2 SNEGSKA, per germline (reference sequence). The V segment lost 3 bases and the J segment 9 bases; nucleotides outside the gene matches: 10. The length of the CDR3 is 13 residues. Here the CDR3 reads CSASSGDREAQYF. CDR3 DNA sequence: TGCAGTGCTAGTTCTGGGGATCGGGAGGCCCAGTACTTC.

This clonotype was seen more than once but under ten times. This sequence joins TRBV7-3 and TRBJ1-1, with D maybe TRBD1 (6 bases). V was clipped by 2 bases and J by 5 bases, with 15 bases between them. Germline loops: CDR1 SGHTA, CDR2 FQGTGA. This CDR3 is built from 15 residues. DNA for the CDR3: TGTGCCAGCAGCTTATTCGGGGGGCGTGGGACTGAAGCTTTCTTT. Translating gives CASSLFGGRGTEAFF.

This clonotype has only a few counts. The rearrangement joins TRBV2 to TRBJ1-2; D not certain. The CDR3 runs 14 residues. Germline V gene sequence: CDR1 SNHLY, CDR2 FYNNEI. The V and J ends lost 6 bases and 3 bases respectively, with 14 bases between them. CDR3 in amino acids: CASSQGQVDYGYTF. CDR3 DNA sequence: TGTGCCAGCAGCCAAGGGCAGGTCGACTATGGCTACACCTTC.

This clonotype was observed a handful of times. The chain recombines TRBV28 with TRBJ2-7; D gene uncertain. With 4 bases removed from V and 5 bases from J, the gap between germline ends came to 3 bases. CDR1 is MDHEN and CDR2 is SYDVKM in the germline V gene. This CDR3 has 10 residues. The CDR3 DNA reads TGTGCCAGCAGTTCGCACGAGCAGTACTTC. This codes for CASSSHEQYF.

The J gene is TRBJ1-1, the V gene TRBV16; maybe TRBD1 (5 bases). The CDR3 loop spans 12 amino acids. V was cut by 4 bases and J by 7 bases, with 10 bases left in between. From germline, CDR1 is KGHSY and CDR2 FQNENV. The CDR3 DNA sequence: TGTGCCAGCAGCCCGGGACTAGGTGAAGCTTTCTTT. It encodes CASSPGLGEAFF.

The chain links TRBV6-5 to TRBJ2-7; D is possibly TRBD1 (5 bases). This CDR3 comprises 14 residues. Trimming stripped 2 bases from V and 3 bases from J, with 11 bases between. Germline CDR1 is MNHEY and CDR2 is SVGAGI. CDR3 DNA sequence: TGTGCCAGCAGTTACCAGAGACAGTACTACGAGCAGTACTTC. As protein: CASSYQRQYYEQYF.

The chain couples TRBV20-1 to TRBJ1-2; 7 bases are shared with TRBD1. The length of the CDR3 is 14 residues. V shed 5 bases, J shed 7 bases, and the junction held 13 bases outside the gene matches. From germline, CDR1 is DFQATT and CDR2 SNEGSKA (reference sequence). The CDR3 DNA reads as TGCAGTGCTCCCCGACCTGACAGGGCGGGTGGCTACACCTTC. Its protein is CSAPRPDRAGGYTF.